Reported below is one T cell receptor beta chain. V lost 6 bases and J 1 base, leaving 13 bases between the germline ends. Germline values: CDR1 SGHAT, CDR2 FQNNGV. CDR3 length equals 15 residues. This entry comes from a study of blood T cell repertoires in COVID-19. Study background: The study drew acute and convalescent COVID-19 samples from the United States, Italy and Spain.

Cohort 3 donors were reported recovered after two negative PCRs, clearance, or symptom resolution. Here immunoSEQ multiplex PCR was the method, and the copy in TCRdb shows in-frame clones only, minus some. The sample has more than 250,000 clones, approximately 85% seen once. The material sequenced was PBMCs or T cells enriched from blood (not recorded which). This chain connects TRBV11-2 to TRBJ2-1, with D possibly being TRBD1 (6 bases). This receptor was taken from a man aged 25-45 years who had recovered from COVID-19. As DNA, the CDR3 is TGTGCCAGCAGACAACAGGGCGGGTCCTACAATGAGCAGTTCTTC. Its translation is CASRQQGGSYNEQFF.